This TCR beta chain was captured by sequencing in a study of cytomegalovirus exposure and HLA in healthy donors. The wider study: Unique TCR beta sequences numbering approximately 120 million came from around 180 million T cells in an earlier analysis. Genetic ancestry analysis placed around 76% of the 398 donors that were genotyped in the Caucasian-associated cluster.

PCR primers comprised 60 Vbeta and 13 Jbeta primers. Profiling relied on immunoSEQ multiplex PCR, and the TCRdb table lists in-frame clones only, not all of them. The table includes fewer than 250,000 clones, about 81% detected once. Study observations and caveats: Specific recognition of CMV antigens was confirmed in vitro for a few chains (all CMV-associated). Prior analysis indicated that the majority of TCR beta V segments exhibited productivity approximately 87% or approximately 30% of the time.

In the case of this clone: Its antigen is unknown.

The CDR3 contains 17 residues. Trimming took 8 bases from V and 2 from J, leaving 23 bases between them. From germline, CDR1 is SGHDN and CDR2 FVKESK. Input material: PBMCs. The TCR was taken from a man aged 35-49 years in good health and CMV-seropositive. V is TRBV14 and J is TRBJ2-3; maybe TRBD2 (5 bases). For the CDR3, the DNA is TGTGCCAGCTCCCGCCAGGTTCCCCTAGCAGCCACAGATACGCAGTATTTT. Translated: CASSRQVPLAATDTQYF.